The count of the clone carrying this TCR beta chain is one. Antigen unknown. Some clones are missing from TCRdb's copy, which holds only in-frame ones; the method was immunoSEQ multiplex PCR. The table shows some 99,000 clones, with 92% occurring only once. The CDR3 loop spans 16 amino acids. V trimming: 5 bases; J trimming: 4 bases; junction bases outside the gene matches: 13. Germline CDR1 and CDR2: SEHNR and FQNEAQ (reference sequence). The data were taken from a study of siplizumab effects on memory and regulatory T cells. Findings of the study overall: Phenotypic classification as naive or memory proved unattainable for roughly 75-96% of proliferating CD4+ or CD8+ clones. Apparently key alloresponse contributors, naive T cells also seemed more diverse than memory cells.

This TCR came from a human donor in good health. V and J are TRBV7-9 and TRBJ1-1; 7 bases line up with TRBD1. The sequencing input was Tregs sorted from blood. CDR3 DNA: TGTGCCAGCAGCCCGTTAGACAGGGTGTCGTTCACTGAAGCTTTCTTT. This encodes CASSPLDRVSFTEAFF.